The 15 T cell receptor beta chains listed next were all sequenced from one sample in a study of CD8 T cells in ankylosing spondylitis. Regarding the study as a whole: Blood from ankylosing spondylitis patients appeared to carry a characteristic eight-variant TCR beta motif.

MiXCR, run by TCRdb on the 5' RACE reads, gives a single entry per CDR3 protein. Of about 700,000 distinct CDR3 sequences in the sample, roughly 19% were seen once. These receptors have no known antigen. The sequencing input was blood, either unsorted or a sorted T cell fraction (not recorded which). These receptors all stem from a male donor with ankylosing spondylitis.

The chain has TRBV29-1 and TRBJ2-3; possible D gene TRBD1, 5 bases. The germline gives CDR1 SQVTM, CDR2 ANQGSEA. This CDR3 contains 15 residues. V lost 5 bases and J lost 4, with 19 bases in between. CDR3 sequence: CSVTPASLGPDTQYF. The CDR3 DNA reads TGCAGCGTTACCCCGGCCTCGCTGGGGCCAGATACGCAGTATTTT.

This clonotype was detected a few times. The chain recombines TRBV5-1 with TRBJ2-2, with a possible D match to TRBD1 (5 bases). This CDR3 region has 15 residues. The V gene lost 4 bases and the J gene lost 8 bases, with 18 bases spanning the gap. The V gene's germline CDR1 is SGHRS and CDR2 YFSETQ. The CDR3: CASSSTGVSVGELFF. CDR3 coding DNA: TGCGCCAGCAGCAGCACAGGTGTGAGCGTTGGGGAGCTGTTTTTT. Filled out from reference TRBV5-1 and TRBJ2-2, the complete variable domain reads KAGVTQTPRYLIKTRGQQVTLSCSPISGHRSVSWYQQTPGQGLQFLFEYFSETQRNKGNFPGRFSGRQFSNSRSEMNVSTLELGDSALYLCASSSTGVSVGELFFGEGSRLTVL.

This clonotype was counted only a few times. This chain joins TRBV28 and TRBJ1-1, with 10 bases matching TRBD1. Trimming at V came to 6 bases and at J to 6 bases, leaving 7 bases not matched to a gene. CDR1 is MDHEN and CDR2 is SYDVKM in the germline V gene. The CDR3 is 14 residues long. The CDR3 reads CASRTTGGRSEAFF. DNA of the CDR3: TGTGCCAGCAGAACGACAGGGGGCCGATCTGAAGCTTTCTTT.

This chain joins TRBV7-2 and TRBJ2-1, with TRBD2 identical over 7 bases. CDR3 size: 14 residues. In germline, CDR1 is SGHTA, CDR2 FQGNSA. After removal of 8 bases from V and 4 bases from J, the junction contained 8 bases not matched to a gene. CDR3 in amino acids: CASPPTGGYNEQFF. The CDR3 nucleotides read TGTGCCAGCCCCCCGACGGGGGGATACAATGAGCAGTTCTTC. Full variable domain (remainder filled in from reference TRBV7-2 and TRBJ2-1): GAGVSQSPSNKVTEKGKDVELRCDPISGHTALYWYRQSLGQGLEFLIYFQGNSAPDKSGLPSDRFSAERTGGSVSTLTIQRTQQEDSAVYLCASPPTGGYNEQFFGPGTRLTVL.

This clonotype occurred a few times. This CDR3 is CASSPLSGTGELFF. The CDR3 DNA reads TGTGCCAGCAGCCCGCTTAGCGGAACCGGGGAGCTGTTTTTT. The chain employs TRBV6-1 and TRBJ2-2, with a possible D match to TRBD2 (6 bases). Trimming stripped 6 bases from V and 5 bases from J, with 13 bases between. Germline V gives CDR1 MNHNS, CDR2 SASEGT. This CDR3 comprises 14 residues.

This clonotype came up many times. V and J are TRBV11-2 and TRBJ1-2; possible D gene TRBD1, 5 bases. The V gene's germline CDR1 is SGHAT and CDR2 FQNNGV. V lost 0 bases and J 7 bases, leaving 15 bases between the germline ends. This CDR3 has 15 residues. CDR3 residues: CASSLDSAREGGYTF. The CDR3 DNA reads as TGTGCCAGCAGCTTAGATTCGGCCAGGGAGGGTGGCTACACCTTC.

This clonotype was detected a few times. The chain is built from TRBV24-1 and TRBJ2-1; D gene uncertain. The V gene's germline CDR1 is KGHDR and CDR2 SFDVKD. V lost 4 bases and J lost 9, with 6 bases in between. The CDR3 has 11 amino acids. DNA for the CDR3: TGTGCCACCAGTGACCTGCGTGAGCAGTTCTTC. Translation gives CATSDLREQFF.

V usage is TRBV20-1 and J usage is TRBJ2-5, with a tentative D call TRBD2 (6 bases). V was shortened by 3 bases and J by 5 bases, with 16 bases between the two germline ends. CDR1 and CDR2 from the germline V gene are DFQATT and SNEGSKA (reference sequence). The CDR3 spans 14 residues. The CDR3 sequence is CSASAGTNRETQYF. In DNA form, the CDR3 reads TGCAGTGCTAGCGCGGGGACCAACAGGGAGACCCAGTACTTC.

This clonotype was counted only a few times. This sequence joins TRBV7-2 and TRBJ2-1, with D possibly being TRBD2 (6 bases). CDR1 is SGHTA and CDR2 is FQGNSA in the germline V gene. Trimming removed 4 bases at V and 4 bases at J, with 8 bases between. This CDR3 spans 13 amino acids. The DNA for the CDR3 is TGTGCCAGCAGCTCCGGGAGATACAATGAGCAGTTCTTC. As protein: CASSSGRYNEQFF.

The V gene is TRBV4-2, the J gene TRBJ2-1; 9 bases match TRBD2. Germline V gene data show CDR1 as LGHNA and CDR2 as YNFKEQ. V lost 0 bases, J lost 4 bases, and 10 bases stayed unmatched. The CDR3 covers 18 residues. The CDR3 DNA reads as TGTGCCAGCAGCCAAGATATAGGTGGCGGGAGGGTGTACAATGAGCAGTTCTTC. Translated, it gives CASSQDIGGGRVYNEQFF.

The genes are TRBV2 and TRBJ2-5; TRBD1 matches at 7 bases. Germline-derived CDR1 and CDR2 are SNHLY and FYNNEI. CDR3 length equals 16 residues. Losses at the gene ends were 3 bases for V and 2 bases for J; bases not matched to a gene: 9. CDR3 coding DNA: TGTGCCAGCAGTGACCCCGTTACAGGGGCTCAAGAGACCCAGTACTTC. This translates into CASSDPVTGAQETQYF.

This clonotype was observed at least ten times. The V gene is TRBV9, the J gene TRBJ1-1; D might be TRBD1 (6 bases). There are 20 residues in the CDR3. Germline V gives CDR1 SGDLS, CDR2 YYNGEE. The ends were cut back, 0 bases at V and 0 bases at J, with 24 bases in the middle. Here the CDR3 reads CASSVESGWARGGVNTEAFF. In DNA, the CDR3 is TGTGCCAGCAGCGTAGAAAGCGGGTGGGCCAGGGGAGGTGTGAACACTGAAGCTTTCTTT.

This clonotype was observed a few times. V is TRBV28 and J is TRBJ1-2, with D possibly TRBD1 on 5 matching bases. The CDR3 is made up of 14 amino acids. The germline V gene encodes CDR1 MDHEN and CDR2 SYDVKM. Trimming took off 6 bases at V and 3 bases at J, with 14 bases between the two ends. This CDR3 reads CASSQGGWDYGYTF. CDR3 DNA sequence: TGTGCCAGCAGCCAGGGAGGGTGGGACTATGGCTACACCTTC.

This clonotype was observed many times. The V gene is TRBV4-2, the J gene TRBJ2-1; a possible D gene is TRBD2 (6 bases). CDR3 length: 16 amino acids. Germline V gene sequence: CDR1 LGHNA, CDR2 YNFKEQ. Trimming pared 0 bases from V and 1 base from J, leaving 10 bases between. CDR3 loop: CASSQDRLASYNEQFF. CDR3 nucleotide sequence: TGTGCCAGCAGCCAAGATCGGCTAGCGTCCTACAATGAGCAGTTCTTC.

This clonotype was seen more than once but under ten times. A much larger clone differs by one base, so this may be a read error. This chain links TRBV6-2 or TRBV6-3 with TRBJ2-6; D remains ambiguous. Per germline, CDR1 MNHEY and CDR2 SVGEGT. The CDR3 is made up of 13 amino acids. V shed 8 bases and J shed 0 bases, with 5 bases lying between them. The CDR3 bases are TGTGCCAGCGGTTTCTCTGGGGCCAACGTCCTGACTTTC. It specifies CASGFSGANVLTF.